The rows below give T cell receptor beta chains drawn from one sample of a study of blood T cells in healthy people across ages. TCRdb called the 5' RACE reads again in MiXCR, with one record for every CDR3 protein. The sample holds approximately 1,700,000 distinct CDR3 sequences, about two fifths seen once. Specimen: blood. Every receptor here comes from a human donor in good health. Both conserved end residues are part of each CDR3.

J gene | V gene | CDR3 protein
TRBJ2-7 | TRBV11-2 | CASSPGPPIEQYF
TRBJ1-1 | TRBV20-1 | CSARDHGFENTEAFF
TRBJ2-6 | TRBV7-3 | CASSSDRVQPGANVLTF
TRBJ1-3 | TRBV29-1 | CSVASSSSGNTIYF
TRBJ2-7 | TRBV27 | CASSLRWYEQYF
TRBJ2-3 | TRBV4-3 | CASSLMTGDTQYF
TRBJ1-5 | TRBV28 | CASSSPWDTSGDQPQHF
TRBJ1-2 | TRBV6-1 | CASSPQGRNYGYTF
TRBJ1-6 | TRBV13 | CASSQAGRGTPLHF
TRBJ2-3 | TRBV12-3/TRBV12-4 | CASYSRMGSDTQYF
TRBJ2-5 | TRBV7-9 | CASSHPGFGAGGPEETQYF
TRBJ2-5 | TRBV7-2 | CASRRDRETQYF
TRBJ1-5 | TRBV20-1 | CSAGTGANQPQHF
TRBJ1-4 | TRBV29-1 | CSVLSINEKLFF
TRBJ2-7 | TRBV15 | CATSADRGSYEQYF
TRBJ2-1 | TRBV12-3/TRBV12-4 | CASSILTIARDRGNEQFF
TRBJ1-2 | TRBV4-3 | CASSQVQGADYGYTF
TRBJ1-5 | TRBV5-1 | CASSPGTGLNQPQHF
TRBJ1-5 | TRBV6-6 | CASSRGQDSSGQPQHF
TRBJ2-3 | TRBV4-1 | CASSQESQAALTDTQYF
TRBJ1-4 | TRBV20-1 | CSAIEGQGGGKLFF
TRBJ1-6 | TRBV7-3 | CASSLNPGNNSPLHF
TRBJ2-3 | TRBV13 | CASSLGGSGADTQYF
TRBJ2-5 | TRBV14 | CARTTRRDQETQYF
TRBJ2-3 | TRBV12-3/TRBV12-4 | CASSPRPGGAGTDTQYF
TRBJ2-1 | TRBV6-1 | CAGEGTGGARSYNEQFF
TRBJ2-7 | TRBV15 | CATSRDGSREQYF
TRBJ2-4 | TRBV4-3 | CASSQMVHAQGNKNIQYF
TRBJ2-1 | TRBV10-3 | CAISPQRTGVEGEQFF
TRBJ2-7 | TRBV6-2/TRBV6-3 | CASSYLLSYEQYF
TRBJ2-3 | TRBV3-1 | CASSPAGLTDTQYF
TRBJ2-5 | TRBV7-7 | CASSFNLQETQYF
TRBJ1-5 | TRBV6-5 | CASSSLGTENQPQHF
TRBJ2-5 | TRBV7-2 | CASSLLTGLAGGQYF
TRBJ1-5 | TRBV12-5 | CASARSGQPQHF
TRBJ2-7 | TRBV29-1 | CSASPQGGSGYEQYF
TRBJ2-1 | TRBV29-1 | CSVARQGASEQFF
TRBJ1-2 | TRBV6-5 | CASSSGLERGYTF
TRBJ2-1 | TRBV18 | CASSSTAQTINERFF
TRBJ1-4 | TRBV4-1 | CASSQRPPGPLEKLFF
TRBJ2-7 | TRBV5-1 | CASSFAGAPTYEQYF
TRBJ2-3 | TRBV5-1 | CASSQQGAGQADTQYF
TRBJ2-1 | TRBV7-9 | CASSVRDSYNEQFF